The present T cell receptor (beta chain) was sequenced within a study of blood T cell repertoires in COVID-19. About the research overall: Collection of acute and convalescent COVID-19 samples took place in the United States, Italy and Spain.

Here immunoSEQ multiplex PCR was the method, and the copy in TCRdb shows in-frame clones only, minus some. The data hold about 400,000 clones, with 86% observed a single time. V was pared by 0 bases and J by 3 bases, with 8 bases between. The CDR3 contains 14 residues. Germline CDR1 KGHSH, CDR2 LQKENI. The Seattle patients, enrolled during active infection, were followed longitudinally. The receptor comes from a woman aged 55 to 70 with COVID-19, enrolled during active disease. The sequencing sample was made of peripheral blood. The V gene is TRBV18, the J gene TRBJ1-1, with D possibly being TRBD1 (5 bases). Here the CDR3 DNA reads TGTGCCAGCTCACCACCCAGCAGGGACACTGAAGCTTTCTTT. It yields the protein CASSPPSRDTEAFF.